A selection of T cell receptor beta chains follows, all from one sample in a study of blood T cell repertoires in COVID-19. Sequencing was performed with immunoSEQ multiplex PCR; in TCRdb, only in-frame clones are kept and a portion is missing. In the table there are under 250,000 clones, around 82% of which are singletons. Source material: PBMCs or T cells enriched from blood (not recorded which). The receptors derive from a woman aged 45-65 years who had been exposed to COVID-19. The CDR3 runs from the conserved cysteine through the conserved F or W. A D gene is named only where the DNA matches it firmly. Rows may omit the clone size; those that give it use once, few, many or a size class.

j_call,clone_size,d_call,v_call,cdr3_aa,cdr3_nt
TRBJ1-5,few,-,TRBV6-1,CASSEQLRQPQHF,TGTGCCAGCAGTGAGCAGTTACGACAGCCCCAGCATTTT
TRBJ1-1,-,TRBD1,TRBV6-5,CASTRDRSNTEAFF,TGTGCCAGCACTCGGGACAGATCTAACACTGAAGCTTTCTTT
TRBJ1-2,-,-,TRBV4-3,CASSQDYGGAGGYTF,TGCGCCAGCAGCCAAGATTATGGGGGAGCGGGAGGCTACACCTTC
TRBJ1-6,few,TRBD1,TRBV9,CASSARDSRSPLHF,TGTGCCAGCAGCGCCCGGGACAGCCGGTCACCCCTCCACTTT
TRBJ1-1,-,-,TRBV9,CASSVSVTSTEAFF,TGTGCCAGCAGTGTCAGCGTTACGAGCACTGAAGCTTTCTTT
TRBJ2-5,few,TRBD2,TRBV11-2,CASSTGTSGGGETQYF,TGTGCCAGCAGCACGGGGACTAGCGGGGGCGGGGAGACCCAGTACTTC
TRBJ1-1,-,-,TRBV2,CASSEMRGNTEAFF,TGTGCCAGCAGTGAGATGAGAGGTAACACTGAAGCTTTCTTT
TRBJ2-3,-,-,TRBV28,CASSFGGSVDTQYF,TGTGCCAGCAGTTTTGGGGGCTCGGTAGATACGCAGTATTTT
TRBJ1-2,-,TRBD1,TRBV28,CASSLTGGRYGYTF,TGTGCCAGCAGTTTAACAGGGGGTCGGTATGGCTACACCTTC
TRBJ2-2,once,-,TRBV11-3,CASSLGPSLANTGELFF,TGTGCCAGCAGCCTTGGCCCGTCCCTCGCGAACACCGGGGAGCTGTTTTTT
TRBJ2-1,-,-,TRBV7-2,CASSFLTWRGPPEQFF,TGTGCCAGCAGCTTCTTAACGTGGCGGGGTCCTCCGGAGCAGTTCTTC
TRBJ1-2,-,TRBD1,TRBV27,CASSSLDRESGYTF,TGTGCCAGCAGTTCCTTGGACAGGGAAAGTGGCTACACCTTC
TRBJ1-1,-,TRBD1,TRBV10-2,CASSPQGQQDTEAFF,TGCGCCAGCAGTCCTCAGGGACAGCAAGACACTGAAGCTTTCTTT
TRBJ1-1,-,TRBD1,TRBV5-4,CASSRDRGTVGAFF,TGTGCCAGCAGTCGGGACAGGGGAACTGTTGGCGCTTTCTTT
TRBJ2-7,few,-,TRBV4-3,CASSQDKGAGEQYF,TGCGCCAGCAGCCAAGATAAAGGGGCAGGAGAGCAGTACTTC
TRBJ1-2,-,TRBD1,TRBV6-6,CASSYSTGATYYGYTF,TGTGCCAGCAGTTATTCGACAGGGGCTACGTACTATGGCTACACCTTC
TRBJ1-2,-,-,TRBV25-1,CASSDGTGNTF,TGTGCCAGCAGTGATGGTACGGGAAACACCTTC
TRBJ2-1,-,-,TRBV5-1,CASSLSVHSYNEQFF,TGCGCCAGCAGCTTGTCTGTACACTCCTACAATGAGCAGTTCTTC
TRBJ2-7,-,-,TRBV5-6,CASSSDRYEQYF,TGTGCCAGCAGCTCGGACAGATACGAGCAGTACTTC
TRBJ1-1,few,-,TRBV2,CASSEAPNGVRTEAFF,TGTGCCAGCAGTGAAGCACCTAATGGAGTGAGGACTGAAGCTTTCTTT
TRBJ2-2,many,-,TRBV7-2,CASSALGGTGELFF,TGTGCCAGCAGCGCGCTAGGGGGTACCGGGGAGCTGTTTTTT
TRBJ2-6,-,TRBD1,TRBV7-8,CASSRRRTGKPSGANVLTF,TGTGCCAGCAGCCGCCGCAGGACAGGCAAACCTTCTGGGGCCAACGTCCTGACTTTC